One T cell receptor (beta chain) is described in this entry. The antigen remains unidentified. Here immunoSEQ multiplex PCR was the method, and the copy in TCRdb shows in-frame clones only, minus some. The data hold fewer than 40,000 clones, with approximately 90% observed a single time. Looked up from germline, CDR1 is SGHRS and CDR2 is YFSETQ. V shed 4 bases, J shed 6 bases, and the junction held 6 bases outside the gene matches. CDR3 length equals 15 residues. The data are from a study of OX40 agonist ivuxolimab in advanced cancers. Whole-study findings and limits: Fewer expanded clones were found on average in CD4+ than in CD8+ T cells.

The genes are TRBV5-1 and TRBJ1-6, with 8 bases lining up with TRBD1. The specimen comprised CD4+ or CD8+ T cells sorted from blood, sampled in a trial of the OX40 agonist ivuxolimab. This receptor was taken from an adult with an advanced solid tumor such as melanoma, head and neck, liver or kidney cancer. This CDR3 is CASSPGQDFNSPLHF. CDR3 sequence (DNA): TGCGCCAGCAGCCCGGGACAGGATTTTAATTCACCCCTCCACTTT. Looking up the rest from reference TRBV5-1 and TRBJ1-6 gives the full variable domain: KAGVTQTPRYLIKTRGQQVTLSCSPISGHRSVSWYQQTPGQGLQFLFEYFSETQRNKGNFPGRFSGRQFSNSRSEMNVSTLELGDSALYLCASSPGQDFNSPLHFGNGTRLTVT.